This T cell receptor beta chain is drawn from a study of CD8 T cells in Susac syndrome. Study outcomes and limitations: Susac-specific public clones in total CD8+ repertoires numbered sixteen; in CD8+ TEMRA repertoires, they numbered roughly 5.

The sequenced target, TCR beta, came from blood CD8+ and CD4+ T cells. The RNA input was roughly 0.5 to 1 ug, and it was reverse transcribed with random hexamers. TCRdb used MiXCR to reprocess the immunoSEQ multiplex PCR reads, holding one entry per CDR3 protein. This table has about 130,000 distinct CDR3 sequences, around 95% appearing once. Trimming removed 5 bases at V and 2 bases at J, with 20 bases between. Germline CDR1 and CDR2: DFQATT and SNEGSKA (reference sequence). The length of the CDR3 is 16 residues. Turning to this clonotype: Its specificity is unknown.

The receptor was isolated from a human donor with Susac syndrome. The genes are TRBV20-1 and TRBJ2-3; D may be TRBD1 or TRBD2 (5 bases each). The sample taken for sequencing was CD8+ T cells from PBMCs. In DNA, the CDR3 is TGCAGTGCTCGAGGGTCCAGGGCTGCCGACACAGATACGCAGTATTTT. Translation gives CSARGSRAADTDTQYF.